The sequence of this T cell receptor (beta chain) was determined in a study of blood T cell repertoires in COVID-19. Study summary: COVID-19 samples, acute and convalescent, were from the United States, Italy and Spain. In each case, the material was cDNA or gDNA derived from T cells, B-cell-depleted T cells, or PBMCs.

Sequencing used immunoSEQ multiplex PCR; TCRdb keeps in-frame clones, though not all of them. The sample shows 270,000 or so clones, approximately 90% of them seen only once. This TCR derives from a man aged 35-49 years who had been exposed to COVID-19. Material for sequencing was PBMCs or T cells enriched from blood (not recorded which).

The CDR3 nucleotides read TGTGCCACCGACATACAGGGGGCGTCGGTCGAGCAGTACTTC. This translates into CATDIQGASVEQYF. The chain uses TRBV28 and TRBJ2-7; TRBD1 agrees at 9 bases. The V gene end was trimmed by 10 bases and the J gene end by 6 bases; junction bases not matched to a gene: 13. This CDR3 contains 14 residues. From germline, CDR1 is MDHEN and CDR2 SYDVKM.